Below are 17 T cell receptor beta chains sequenced from a single sample in a study of T cell changes during pregnancy in multiple sclerosis. Produced via immunoSEQ multiplex PCR; TCRdb's table is partial and in-frame only. The table shows tens of thousands of clones, with about 93% occurring only once. Sample: CD4+ T cells from peripheral blood mononuclear cells, taken in the third trimester of pregnancy. Every receptor here comes from a female donor with multiple sclerosis, enrolled in a pregnancy study.

The V and J genes are TRBV11-3 and TRBJ2-1; TRBD2 matches at 9 bases. Unmatched junction bases numbered 13, after V lost 3 bases and J lost 7 bases. Germline assignment: CDR1 SGHNT and CDR2 YENEEA. This CDR3 spans 17 amino acids. The chain's CDR3 is CASSFDHGGRARNEQFF. CDR3 coding DNA: TGTGCCAGCAGCTTCGACCATGGCGGGAGGGCCCGGAATGAGCAGTTCTTC.

This chain uses TRBV6-1 with TRBJ1-4; D call uncertain. Trimming left V 6 bases short and J 5 bases short, with 13 bases between. Per the germline V gene, CDR1 is MNHNS and CDR2 is SASEGT. This CDR3 has 14 residues. CDR3 amino acids: CASSHETGNEKLFF. DNA for the CDR3: TGTGCCAGCAGCCATGAGACGGGGAATGAAAAACTGTTTTTT.

V usage is TRBV29-1 and J usage is TRBJ2-7; 9 nucleotides line up with TRBD1. The V gene's germline CDR1 is SQVTM and CDR2 ANQGSEA. The J segment lost 5 bases and the V segment lost 7 bases, leaving 9 bases of the junction unmatched. CDR3 length: 13 residues. This CDR3 reads CSGGRTGANEQYF. The CDR3 DNA reads as TGCAGCGGGGGGAGGACAGGGGCTAACGAGCAGTACTTC.

Here the CDR3 reads CASSFRHEVNEQFF. The CDR3 DNA follows: TGTGCCAGCAGCTTTAGGCATGAGGTGAATGAGCAGTTCTTC. This sequence joins TRBV5-4 and TRBJ2-1; D gene uncertain. Trimming took 2 bases from V and 7 from J, leaving 13 bases between them. Germline CDR1 reads SGHNT; CDR2 reads YYREEE (reference sequence). This CDR3 spans 14 amino acids.

The rearrangement links TRBV2 to TRBJ2-1; possibly TRBD2 for D (5 bases). V was clipped by 6 bases and J by 0 bases, with 9 bases between them. The CDR3 consists of 14 residues. CDR1 SNHLY and CDR2 FYNNEI come from the germline V gene. CDR3: CASRGDSSYNEQFF. The CDR3 nucleotides read TGTGCCAGCAGGGGAGATAGCTCCTACAATGAGCAGTTCTTC.

This chain links TRBV25-1 with TRBJ2-1; 13 bases match TRBD2. This CDR3 is built from 17 residues. Germline V gene sequence: CDR1 MGHDK, CDR2 SYGVNS. V was clipped by 8 bases and J by 0 bases; unmatched bases: 7. For the CDR3, the DNA is TGTGCCAGCGGGGGACTAGCGGGGACCTCCTCCTACAATGAGCAGTTCTTC. Its translation is CASGGLAGTSSYNEQFF.

This chain joins TRBV6-5 and TRBJ1-1; no clear D. V was clipped by 2 bases and J by 1 base, with 14 bases between them. The CDR3 is 16 amino acids. Germline CDR1 and CDR2: MNHEY and SVGAGI. CDR3 nucleotide sequence: TGTGCCAGCAGTTACAGCCCCCCGGGGTCGAACACTGAAGCTTTCTTT. The encoded protein is CASSYSPPGSNTEAFF.

This chain connects TRBV4-1 to TRBJ2-1; 7 bases agree with TRBD2. Trimming removed 0 bases from V and 4 bases from J; junction bases left unmatched: 9. CDR3 length: 17 amino acids. Germline values: CDR1 MGHRA, CDR2 YSYEKL. CDR3 sequence reads: CASSQDRAGDFYNEQFF. The CDR3 nucleotides are TGCGCCAGCAGCCAAGATAGGGCGGGGGACTTTTACAATGAGCAGTTCTTC.

This rearrangement joins TRBV7-9 to TRBJ1-1; D possibly corresponds to TRBD1 (6 bases). Per the germline V gene, CDR1 is SEHNR and CDR2 is FQNEAQ (reference sequence). Trimming took off 4 bases at V and 3 bases at J, with 12 bases between the two ends. The CDR3 consists of 14 residues. The DNA for the CDR3 is TGTGCCAGCAGCTCCAGGGGTAGGGACACTGAAGCTTTCTTT. Amino acids: CASSSRGRDTEAFF.

In this sample, this clone turned up once. The rearrangement links TRBV29-1 to TRBJ1-1, with a weak D call TRBD1 (5 bases). CDR3 length equals 14 residues. Germline-derived CDR1 and CDR2 are SQVTM and ANQGSEA. V lost 7 bases and J 0 bases, leaving 15 bases between the germline ends. CDR3 coding DNA: TGCAGCGCCCGCCCCCAGGGAATGAACACTGAAGCTTTCTTT. It translates to CSARPQGMNTEAFF.

The V call is TRBV2, the J call TRBJ1-2; no firm D call. The CDR3 is 14 residues long. Germline assignment: CDR1 SNHLY and CDR2 FYNNEI. The V end was cut by 0 bases, the J end by 2 bases, with 7 bases between. The CDR3 coding sequence is TGTGCCAGCAGTGAAGCCCTAACGAACTATGGCTACACCTTC. It is translated as CASSEALTNYGYTF.

V usage is TRBV2 and J usage is TRBJ2-2; D uncertain. CDR3 size: 10 residues. Germline CDR1 SNHLY, CDR2 FYNNEI. V was trimmed by 7 bases and J by 7 bases, leaving 4 bases between them. CDR3 region: CASNGGELFF. Written as DNA, the CDR3 is TGTGCCAGCAACGGCGGGGAGCTGTTTTTT.

This chain links TRBV21-1 with TRBJ2-7; the table's D call, TRBD2, has no DNA check behind it. TRBV21-1 is labeled a pseudogene. The CDR3 length is 8 residues. CDR3 sequence reads: CASLPDCF. The CDR3 bases are TGTGCCAGCTTGCCCGACTGCTTC.

V usage is TRBV4-1 and J usage is TRBJ2-5; 9 positions agree with TRBD2. Germline V gene sequence: CDR1 MGHRA, CDR2 YSYEKL. This CDR3 is built from 16 residues. Losses at the gene ends were 1 base for V and 5 bases for J; bases not matched to a gene: 8. The CDR3 DNA reads as TGCGCCAGCAGCCAAGCCAGAGCGGGGGGTCTTGAGACCCAGTACTTC. Its translation is CASSQARAGGLETQYF.

The chain has TRBV29-1 and TRBJ1-1, with D perhaps matching TRBD1 (5 bases). V was trimmed by 7 bases and J by 6 bases, leaving 15 bases between them. Per the germline V gene, CDR1 is SQVTM and CDR2 is ANQGSEA. The CDR3 loop spans 12 amino acids. The CDR3 sequence: CSGQWAGSEAFF. The CDR3 DNA reads as TGCAGCGGACAGTGGGCAGGGTCTGAAGCTTTCTTT.

This chain uses TRBV4-2 with TRBJ1-1; 12 nucleotides align to TRBD1. The CDR3 covers 16 residues. Losses at the gene ends were 1 base for V and 7 bases for J; bases not matched to a gene: 7. Germline CDR1 LGHNA, CDR2 YNFKEQ. The CDR3 is CASSQAGTGGVYEAFF. CDR3 bases: TGTGCCAGCAGCCAAGCCGGGACAGGGGGCGTTTATGAAGCTTTCTTT.

The chain is built from TRBV5-1 and TRBJ1-1; the D gene is possibly TRBD1 (5 bases). Per germline, CDR1 SGHRS and CDR2 YFSETQ. Between the trimmed V and J ends, which lost 7 bases and 0 bases, there was a span of 7 bases. CDR3 length equals 12 residues. This CDR3 reads CASSTVNTEAFF. The DNA of the CDR3 is TGCGCCAGCTCGACAGTGAACACTGAAGCTTTCTTT.